This T cell receptor (beta chain) is from a study of T-cell memory formation after mild COVID-19. TCR alpha and TCR beta cDNA libraries carrying sample barcodes and UMIs were produced by 5'RACE using constant-segment primers. TCRdb fed the 5' RACE reads into MiXCR, producing one record per CDR3 protein. Among about 290,000 distinct CDR3 sequences listed, about a sixth were seen once. A remark on this clonotype: As yet, its antigen is unknown.

Whole-study results and caveats: For contracting clones, CD4+ ones sat mainly in CM and EM, CD8+ in EMRA. A second wave of clones peaked on day 37, and their SARS-CoV-2 specificity went unconfirmed. A subset of responding clones appeared in pre-infection memory, suggesting cross-reactive memory joined.

Germline lookup yields CDR1 SGHTA and CDR2 FQGTGA. V dropped 4 bases and J dropped 2; count of bases not matched to a gene: 4. The CDR3 is 15 amino acids. The chain employs TRBV7-3 and TRBJ2-3; 9 positions match TRBD2. This receptor was taken from a man younger than 35 who had mild COVID-19 (a few samples of this study predate the infection). Cell type and time point are not known. The sample comprised PBMCs or a T cell subset sorted from them (not recorded which). In DNA form, the CDR3 reads TGTGCCAGCAGCTCCGCTAGCGGGATCACAGATACGCAGTATTTT. Residues: CASSSASGITDTQYF. Full variable domain (outside the CDR3, taken from reference TRBV7-3 and TRBJ2-3): GAGVSQTPSNKVTEKGKYVELRCDPISGHTALYWYRQSLGQGPEFLIYFQGTGAADDSGLPNDRFFAVRPEGSVSTLKIQRTERGDSAVYLCASSSASGITDTQYFGPGTRLTVL.